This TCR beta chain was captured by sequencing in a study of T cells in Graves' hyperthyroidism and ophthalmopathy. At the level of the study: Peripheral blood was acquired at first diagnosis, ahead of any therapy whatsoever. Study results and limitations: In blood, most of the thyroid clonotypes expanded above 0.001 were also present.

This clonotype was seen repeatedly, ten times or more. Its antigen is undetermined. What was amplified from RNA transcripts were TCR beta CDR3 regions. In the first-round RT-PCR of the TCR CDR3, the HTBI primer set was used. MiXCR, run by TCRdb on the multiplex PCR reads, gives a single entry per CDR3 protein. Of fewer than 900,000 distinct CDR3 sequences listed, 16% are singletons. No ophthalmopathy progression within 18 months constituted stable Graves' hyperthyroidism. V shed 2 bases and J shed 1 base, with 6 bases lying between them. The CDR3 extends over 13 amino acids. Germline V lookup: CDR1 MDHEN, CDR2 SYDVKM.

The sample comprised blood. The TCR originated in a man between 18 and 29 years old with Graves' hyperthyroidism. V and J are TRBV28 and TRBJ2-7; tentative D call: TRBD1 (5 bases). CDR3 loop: CASSLRGSYEQYF. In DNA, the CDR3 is TGTGCCAGCAGTTTAAGGGGATCCTACGAGCAGTACTTC. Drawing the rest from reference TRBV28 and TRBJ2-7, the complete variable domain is DVKVTQSSRYLVKRTGEKVFLECVQDMDHENMFWYRQDPGLGLRLIYFSYDVKMKEKGDIPEGYSVSREKKERFSLILESASTNQTSMYLCASSLRGSYEQYFGPGTRLTVT.